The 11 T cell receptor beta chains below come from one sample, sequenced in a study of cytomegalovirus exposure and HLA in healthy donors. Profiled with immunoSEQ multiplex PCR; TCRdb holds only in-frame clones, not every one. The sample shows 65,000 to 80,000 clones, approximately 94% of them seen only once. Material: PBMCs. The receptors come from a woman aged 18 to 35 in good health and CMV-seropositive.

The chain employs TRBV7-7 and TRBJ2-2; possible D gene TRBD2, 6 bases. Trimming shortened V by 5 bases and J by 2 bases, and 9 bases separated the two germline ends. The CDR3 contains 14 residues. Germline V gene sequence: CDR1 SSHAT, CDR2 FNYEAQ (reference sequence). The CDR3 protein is CASSLEGNTGELFF. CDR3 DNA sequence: TGTGCCAGCAGCCTGGAGGGAAACACCGGGGAGCTGTTTTTT.

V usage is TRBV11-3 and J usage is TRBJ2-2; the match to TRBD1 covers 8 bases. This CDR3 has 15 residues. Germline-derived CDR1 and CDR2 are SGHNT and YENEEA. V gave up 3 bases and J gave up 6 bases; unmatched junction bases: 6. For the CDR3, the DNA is TGTGCCAGCAGCTTGGGCAGGGGGCATCCCGGGGAGCTGTTTTTT. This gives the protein CASSLGRGHPGELFF.

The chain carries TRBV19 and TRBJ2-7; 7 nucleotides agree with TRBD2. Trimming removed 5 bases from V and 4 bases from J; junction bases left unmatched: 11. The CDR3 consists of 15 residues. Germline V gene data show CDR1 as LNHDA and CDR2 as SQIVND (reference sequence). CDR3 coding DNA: TGTGCCAGTAGTCCACGGGGGGAAACAAATTACGAGCAGTACTTC. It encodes CASSPRGETNYEQYF.

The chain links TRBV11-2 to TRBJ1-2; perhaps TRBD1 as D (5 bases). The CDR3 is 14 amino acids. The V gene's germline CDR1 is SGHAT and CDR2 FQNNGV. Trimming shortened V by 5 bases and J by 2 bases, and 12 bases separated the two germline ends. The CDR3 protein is CASSLGGGNYGYTF. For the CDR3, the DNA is TGTGCCAGCAGCCTGGGGGGAGGGAACTATGGCTACACCTTC. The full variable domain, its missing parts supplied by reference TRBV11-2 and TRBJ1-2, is EAGVAQSPRYKIIEKRQSVAFWCNPISGHATLYWYQQILGQGPKLLIQFQNNGVVDDSQLPKDRFSAERLKGVDSTLKIQPAKLEDSAVYLCASSLGGGNYGYTFGSGTRLTVV.

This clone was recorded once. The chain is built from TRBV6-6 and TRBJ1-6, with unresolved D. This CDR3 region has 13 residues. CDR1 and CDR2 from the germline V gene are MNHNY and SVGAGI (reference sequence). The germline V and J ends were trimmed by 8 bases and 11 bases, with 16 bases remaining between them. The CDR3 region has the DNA TGTGCCAGCCGAGAGGGCGAAGTGCCACCCCTCCACTTT. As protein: CASREGEVPPLHF.

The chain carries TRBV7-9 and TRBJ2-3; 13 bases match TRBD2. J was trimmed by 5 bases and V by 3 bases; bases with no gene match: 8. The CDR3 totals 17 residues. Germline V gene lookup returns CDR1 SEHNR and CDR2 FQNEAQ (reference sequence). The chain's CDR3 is CASSFGLAGAQKDTQYF. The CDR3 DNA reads TGTGCCAGCAGCTTTGGACTAGCGGGAGCCCAAAAAGATACGCAGTATTTT.

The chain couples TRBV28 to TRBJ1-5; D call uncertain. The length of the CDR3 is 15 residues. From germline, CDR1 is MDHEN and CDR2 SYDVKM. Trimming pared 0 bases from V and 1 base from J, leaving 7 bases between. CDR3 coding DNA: TGTGCCAGCAGTTTATGGAGGGCGAGCAATCAGCCCCAGCATTTT. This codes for CASSLWRASNQPQHF.

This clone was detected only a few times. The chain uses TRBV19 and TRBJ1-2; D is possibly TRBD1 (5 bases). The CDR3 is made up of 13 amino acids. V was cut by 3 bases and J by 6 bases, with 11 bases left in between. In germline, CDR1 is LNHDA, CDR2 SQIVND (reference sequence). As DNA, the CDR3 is TGTGCCAGTAGTATTGGGCAGGGTAATGGCTACACCTTC. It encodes CASSIGQGNGYTF.

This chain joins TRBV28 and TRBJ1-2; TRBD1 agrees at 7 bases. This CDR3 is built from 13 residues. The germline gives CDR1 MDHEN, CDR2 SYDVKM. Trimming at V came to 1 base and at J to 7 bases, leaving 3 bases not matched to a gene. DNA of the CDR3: TGTGCCAGCAGTTTATTTGACAGGGCTGGCTACACCTTC. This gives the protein CASSLFDRAGYTF.

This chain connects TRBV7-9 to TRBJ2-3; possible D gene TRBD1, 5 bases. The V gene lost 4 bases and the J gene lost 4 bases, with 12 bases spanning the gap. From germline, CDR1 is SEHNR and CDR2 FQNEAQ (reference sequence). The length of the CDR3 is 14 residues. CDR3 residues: CASSSPGLADTQYF. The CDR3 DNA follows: TGTGCCAGCAGCTCCCCAGGGTTGGCAGATACGCAGTATTTT.

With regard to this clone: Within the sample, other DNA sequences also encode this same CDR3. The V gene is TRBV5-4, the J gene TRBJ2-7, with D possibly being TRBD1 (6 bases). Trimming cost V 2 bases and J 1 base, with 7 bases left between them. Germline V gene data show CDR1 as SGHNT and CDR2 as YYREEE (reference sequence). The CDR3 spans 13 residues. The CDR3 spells CASSFDRSYEQYF. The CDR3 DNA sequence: TGTGCCAGCAGCTTCGACAGGTCCTACGAGCAGTACTTC.